This TCR beta chain was captured by sequencing in a study of breast tumors, draining lymph nodes, adjacent tissues. Study observations and caveats: Tumor and nontumor repertoires were significantly more similar in luminal-like than in basal-like breast cancer. Tumor TCR diversity was below lymph nodes but above nontumor tissue. The lymph node origin of tumor T cells was framed as consistent with a hypothesis, not demonstrated. Data fit most tumor T cells coming from lymph node, expanding in tumor.

Breast cancer patients provided tissue from their axillary draining lymph nodes. One entry per CDR3 protein results from TCRdb running MiXCR on the multiplex PCR reads. The sample carries about 300,000 distinct CDR3 sequences, more than 30% recorded once. The CDR3 sequence is 16 residues long. Per the germline V gene, CDR1 is SGHTA and CDR2 is FQGNSA. The germline V and J ends were trimmed by 1 base and 0 bases, with 11 bases remaining between them. Regarding this clonotype: Antigen specificity is unknown.

The genes are TRBV7-2 and TRBJ2-3; D is perhaps TRBD1 (7 bases). The source is a female donor with breast cancer. Some clones in this sample may be carry-over from other donors' samples. Sample: axillary lymph node tissue. In nucleotides, the CDR3 is TGTGCCAGCAGCTTAGATCCAGGGGGGAGCACAGATACGCAGTATTTT. This gives the protein CASSLDPGGSTDTQYF.